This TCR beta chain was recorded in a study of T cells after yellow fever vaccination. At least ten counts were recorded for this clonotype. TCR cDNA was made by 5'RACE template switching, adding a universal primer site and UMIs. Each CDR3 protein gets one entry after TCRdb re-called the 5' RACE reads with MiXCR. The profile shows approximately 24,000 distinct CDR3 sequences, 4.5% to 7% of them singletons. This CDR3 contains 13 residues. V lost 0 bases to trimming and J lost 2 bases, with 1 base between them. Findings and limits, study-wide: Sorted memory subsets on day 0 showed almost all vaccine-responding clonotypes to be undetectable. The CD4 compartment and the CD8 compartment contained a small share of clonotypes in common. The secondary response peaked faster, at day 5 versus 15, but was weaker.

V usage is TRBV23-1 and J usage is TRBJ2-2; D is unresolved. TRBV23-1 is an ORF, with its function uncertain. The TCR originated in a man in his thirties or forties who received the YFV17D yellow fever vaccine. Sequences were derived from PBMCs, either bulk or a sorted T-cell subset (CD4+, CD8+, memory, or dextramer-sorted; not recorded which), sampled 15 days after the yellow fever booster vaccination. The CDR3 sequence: CASSQSNTGELFF. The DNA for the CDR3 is TGCGCCAGCAGTCAATCTAACACCGGGGAGCTGTTTTTT.